A single sample gave rise to the 22 T cell receptor beta chains below, sequenced in a study of vaccination and CD4 T cells after COVID-19. The Oncomine TCR Beta short-read assay was applied to DNA of cultured CD4+ T cells. TCRdb reprocessed the PCR reads with MiXCR, giving one entry per CDR3 protein. The table has approximately 16,000 distinct CDR3 sequences, under 40% seen once; the top ten hold roughly 15%. What these receptors recognize is not known. Treatment described: roughly nine-day PBMC culture with coronavirus spike peptide pools or control peptides (ViraFEST assay). The sample taken for sequencing was cultured CD4+ T cells from blood. These receptors were obtained from a human donor with COVID-19.

This clonotype is judged medium-sized. This chain links TRBV24-1 with TRBJ1-5; 9 positions agree with TRBD1. CDR3 length: 18 amino acids. With V trimmed by 3 bases and J by 1 base, 9 bases remained unmatched. CDR1 KGHDR and CDR2 SFDVKD come from the germline V gene. The CDR3 here is CATSDPGQGGGSNQPQHF. The DNA of the CDR3 is TGTGCCACCAGTGATCCGGGACAGGGAGGGGGAAGCAATCAGCCCCAGCATTTT.

This clonotype was found a few times. V gene TRBV12-5 combines with J gene TRBJ2-3; D is unclear. Trimming took off 5 bases at V and 1 base at J, with 13 bases between the two ends. From germline, CDR1 is LGHNT and CDR2 FRNRAP. CDR3 length equals 15 residues. DNA of the CDR3: TGTGCTAGTGGTCCCGTAGGGAAGGGCACAGATACGCAGTATTTT. Translating it yields CASGPVGKGTDTQYF.

The chain has TRBV5-4 and TRBJ1-2; TRBD1 agrees at 9 bases. CDR3 length: 16 amino acids. V lost 5 bases to trimming and J lost 3 bases; unmatched junction nucleotides: 11. Germline lookup yields CDR1 SGHNT and CDR2 YYREEE (reference sequence). The CDR3 DNA reads TGTGCCAGCAGTATCCCGGGACAGGGCTTCTACTATGGCTACACCTTC. Encoded protein: CASSIPGQGFYYGYTF.

A remark on this clonotype: One junction end does not reproduce the germline sequence, and a read error may be involved. The chain is built from TRBV10-3 and TRBJ1-2, with TRBD1 matching 7 bases. Germline assignment: CDR1 ENHRY and CDR2 SYGVKD. The CDR3 is 14 residues long. The CDR3 bases are TGTGCTATCAGCCCTCCTGACAGGGTCTATGGCTACACCTTC. Translation gives CAISPPDRVYGYTF.

This chain connects TRBV19 to TRBJ1-3; no clear D gene. This CDR3 has 13 residues. CDR1 is LNHDA, CDR2 SQIVND, per germline (reference sequence). Trimming pared 10 bases from V and 0 bases from J, leaving 10 bases between. DNA of the CDR3: TGTGCCACCAGCCGCGGCTCTGGAAACACCATATATTTT. Its protein product is CATSRGSGNTIYF.

This chain links TRBV7-6 with TRBJ2-5, with 7 bases aligning to TRBD1. CDR1 and CDR2 (germline): SGHVS, FNYEAQ. Trimming at V came to 2 bases and at J to 5 bases, leaving 5 bases not matched to a gene. This CDR3 has 14 amino acids. This CDR3 reads CASSLNTGVETQYF. The CDR3 DNA follows: TGTGCCAGCAGCTTAAACACAGGGGTGGAGACCCAGTACTTC.

This clonotype was found a few times. This rearrangement joins TRBV2 to TRBJ2-3, with 9 bases matching TRBD1. This CDR3 contains 14 residues. Unmatched junction bases numbered 8, after V lost 7 bases and J lost 6 bases. Germline values: CDR1 SNHLY, CDR2 FYNNEI. The CDR3 protein is CASMRQGEVDTQYF. CDR3 coding DNA: TGTGCCAGCATGCGACAGGGGGAGGTGGATACGCAGTATTTT.

V and J are TRBV28 and TRBJ1-2, with D unclear. Trimming took off 4 bases at V and 12 bases at J, with 9 bases between the two ends. The CDR3 length is 10 residues. The germline V gene has CDR1 MDHEN and CDR2 SYDVKM. The CDR3 DNA sequence: TGTGCCAGCAGTTCCCGCGAAAACACCTTC. This translates into CASSSRENTF.

In this sample, this clonotype turned up a few times. V and J are TRBV6-1 and TRBJ1-6; D is perhaps TRBD1 (5 bases). V dropped 8 bases and J dropped 5 bases, with 16 bases sitting between them. CDR3 length: 15 residues. Germline values: CDR1 MNHNS, CDR2 SASEGT. The chain's CDR3 is CASCWGRGNNSPLHF. DNA for the CDR3: TGTGCCAGCTGCTGGGGAAGGGGCAATAATTCACCCCTCCACTTT.

This chain connects TRBV2 to TRBJ1-6; 8 bases align to TRBD1. This CDR3 contains 13 residues. J gave up 6 bases and V 10 bases, and 5 bases lay outside the gene matches. CDR1 and CDR2 (germline): SNHLY, FYNNEI. The CDR3: CAIGQGSNSPLHF. The CDR3, as DNA: TGTGCCATCGGACAGGGAAGTAATTCACCCCTCCACTTT.

Concerning this clonotype: A junction end diverges from the germline sequence, so it may reflect a read error. The chain links TRBV28 to TRBJ2-3; 8 positions match TRBD2. This CDR3 spans 17 amino acids. CDR1 MDHEN and CDR2 SYDVKM come from the germline V gene. CDR3 loop: CASSSQGLAGSRDTQNF. CDR3 nucleotides: TGTGCCAGCAGTTCCCAGGGGCTAGCGGGCTCACGGGATACGCAGAATTTT.

A few counts support this clonotype. The CDR3 nucleotides are TGCAGTGCTCCCTCGGGGGGGGTATATGGCTACACCTTC. This codes for CSAPSGGVYGYTF. V is TRBV20-1 and J is TRBJ1-2; D perhaps matches TRBD1 (5 bases). The CDR3 has 13 amino acids. Trimming removed 5 bases from V and 5 bases from J, with 15 bases in between. The germline CDR1 and CDR2 sequences are DFQATT and SNEGSKA (reference sequence).

The chain links TRBV7-2 to TRBJ1-1; D may be TRBD1 (5 bases). This CDR3 is built from 14 residues. V dropped 4 bases and J dropped 2 bases, with 11 bases sitting between them. Looked up from germline, CDR1 is SGHTA and CDR2 is FQGNSA. CDR3 in amino acids: CASSSGRANTEAFF. The CDR3, as DNA: TGTGCCAGCAGCTCGGGACGGGCTAACACTGAAGCTTTCTTT.

The chain joins TRBV6-2 or TRBV6-3 to TRBJ2-2; no definite D call. V lost 5 bases and J lost 2, with 3 bases in between. The V gene's germline CDR1 is MNHEY and CDR2 SVGEGT. CDR3 size: 12 residues. CDR3 loop: CASSTNTGELFF. The CDR3 nucleotides read TGTGCCAGCAGTACTAACACCGGGGAGCTGTTTTTT.

On this clonotype itself: A read error may account for a junction end that differs from germline. The rearrangement uses TRBV5-3 and TRBJ2-2; tentative D call: TRBD1 (5 bases). TRBV5-3 is flagged as an ORF with uncertain function. The CDR3 sequence is 13 residues long. Here the CDR3 DNA reads TGTGCCAGCAGCTTGGACATTACCGGGGAGCTGTTTTTT. Translated, it gives CASSLDITGELFF.

The rearrangement uses TRBV7-2 and TRBJ1-4; D remains unclear. The V end was cut by 2 bases, the J end by 5 bases, with 12 bases between. The length of the CDR3 is 15 residues. Germline V gene lookup returns CDR1 SGHTA and CDR2 FQGNSA. The CDR3 here is CASSLRQRRNEKLFF. In DNA, the CDR3 is TGTGCCAGCAGCTTACGGCAAAGGCGAAATGAAAAACTGTTTTTT. The full variable domain, completed using reference TRBV7-2 and TRBJ1-4, is GAGVSQSPSNKVTEKGKDVELRCDPISGHTALYWYRQSLGQGLEFLIYFQGNSAPDKSGLPSDRFSAERTGGSVSTLTIQRTQQEDSAVYLCASSLRQRRNEKLFFGSGTQLSVL.

The chain combines TRBV15 with TRBJ2-7; the D gene is possibly TRBD1 (5 bases). The CDR3 loop spans 13 amino acids. Trimming stripped 4 bases from V and 6 bases from J, with 13 bases between. CDR1 and CDR2 (germline): LNHNV, YYDKDF (reference sequence). The CDR3 DNA sequence: TGTGCCACCAGCATCAGGGAAGGTGGCGAGCAGTACTTC. This gives the protein CATSIREGGEQYF.

This chain connects TRBV5-6 to TRBJ1-3, with D possibly being TRBD1 (6 bases). Looked up from germline, CDR1 is SGHDT and CDR2 is YYEEEE. V was pared by 0 bases and J by 9 bases, with 16 bases between. There are 15 residues in the CDR3. CDR3 amino acids: CASSLDRVRERTIYF. CDR3 bases: TGTGCCAGCAGCTTGGACAGGGTTCGGGAACGCACCATATATTTT.

This clonotype turned up a few times. The chain combines TRBV5-6 with TRBJ1-4; D uncertain. This CDR3 has 14 residues. The ends were cut back, 4 bases at V and 0 bases at J, with 7 bases in the middle. Germline V gene sequence: CDR1 SGHDT, CDR2 YYEEEE. In nucleotides, the CDR3 is TGTGCCAGCAGCAGAGGTTCAACTAATGAAAAACTGTTTTTT. Its translation is CASSRGSTNEKLFF.

There are a few counts of this clonotype. The CDR3 DNA sequence: TGTGCCAGTAGTTTCCTCTTGGGGGTGGGCTACAATGAGCAGTTCTTC. This sequence encodes CASSFLLGVGYNEQFF. This rearrangement joins TRBV19 to TRBJ2-1; D tentatively fits TRBD1 or TRBD2 (5 bases each). Germline lookup yields CDR1 LNHDA and CDR2 SQIVND (reference sequence). Trimming removed 5 bases at V and 3 bases at J, with 17 bases between. The CDR3 is made up of 16 amino acids.

This clonotype was detected only once. V usage is TRBV9 and J usage is TRBJ2-1; weak D call: TRBD2 (6 bases). With 2 bases removed from V and 10 bases from J, the gap between germline ends came to 16 bases. This CDR3 is 14 amino acids long. The germline V gene encodes CDR1 SGDLS and CDR2 YYNGEE. CDR3 in amino acids: CASSVRVGGDEQFF. The CDR3 DNA is TGTGCCAGCAGCGTTCGGGTTGGAGGGGACGAGCAGTTCTTC.

The gene calls are TRBV2 and TRBJ2-7; perhaps D is TRBD1 or TRBD2 (5 bases each). Germline CDR1 reads SNHLY; CDR2 reads FYNNEI. Trimming removed 7 bases at V and 0 bases at J, with 13 bases between. The CDR3 is 14 amino acids. As DNA, the CDR3 is TGTGCCAGCAACCGGGACCGAAACTCCTACGAGCAGTACTTC. It encodes CASNRDRNSYEQYF.